The following is a T cell receptor beta chain sequence with its context. This record comes from a study of T cells in Graves' hyperthyroidism and ophthalmopathy. Amplification of TCR beta CDR3 regions used RNA as the template. During a first-round RT-PCR of the TCR CDR3, the HTBI primer set was used. TCRdb itself ran the multiplex PCR reads through MiXCR, one entry per CDR3 protein. This sample has about 690,000 distinct CDR3 sequences, with 17% found just once. The germline CDR1 and CDR2 sequences are SQVTM and ANQGSEA. V lost 7 bases and J 3 bases, leaving 19 bases between the germline ends. This CDR3 contains 14 residues.

Material for sequencing was blood. The chain is built from TRBV29-1 and TRBJ2-7; no firm D call. The TCR sequence derives from a middle-aged man with Graves' hyperthyroidism. The CDR3 region is CSAITGLGNYEQYF. CDR3 nucleotide sequence: TGCAGCGCTATAACTGGGCTGGGCAACTACGAGCAGTACTTC.